A single sample is the source of the 3 T cell receptor beta chains below, sequenced in a study of cytomegalovirus exposure and HLA in healthy donors. PCR was performed using 60 Vbeta and 13 Jbeta primers. Produced via immunoSEQ multiplex PCR; TCRdb's table is partial and in-frame only. The table has roughly 100,000 clones, roughly three quarters seen once. The sequenced sample was PBMCs. The receptors here all came from a woman between 18 and 29 years old in good health and CMV-seropositive.

V usage is TRBV6-5 and J usage is TRBJ1-5; TRBD1 is a possible D gene (5 bases). Between the trimmed V and J ends, which lost 8 bases and 2 bases, there was a span of 16 bases. There are 15 residues in the CDR3. Germline CDR1 MNHEY, CDR2 SVGAGI. CDR3 protein: CASSYTAGGNQPQHF. CDR3 DNA sequence: TGTGCCAGCTCTTACACGGCGGGGGGCAATCAGCCCCAGCATTTT.

The gene calls are TRBV5-1 and TRBJ1-2; the match to TRBD1 covers 12 bases. Germline trimming cut 1 base from V and 2 bases from J; bases unmatched to any gene: 3. Per the germline V gene, CDR1 is SGHRS and CDR2 is YFSETQ. This CDR3 is built from 16 residues. The CDR3 region is CASSLTGQGANYGYTF. In DNA, the CDR3 is TGCGCCAGCAGCTTGACGGGACAGGGGGCCAACTATGGCTACACCTTC.

The chain links TRBV29-1 to TRBJ2-1; a weak D match, TRBD2 (7 bases). V shed 0 bases and J shed 0 bases, with 12 bases lying between them. The CDR3 has 16 residues. Germline assignment: CDR1 SQVTM and CDR2 ANQGSEA. CDR3 sequence (DNA): TGCAGCGTTGAAGATCTGGCGGGGGCCTCCTACAATGAGCAGTTCTTC. Translating gives CSVEDLAGASYNEQFF.